This TCR beta chain was sequenced for a study of OX40 agonist ivuxolimab in advanced cancers. Blood sampling took place at baseline, cycle 4 day 1, and cycle 7 day 1. TCRdb's table, derived via immunoSEQ multiplex PCR, lists solely in-frame clones and lacks some. The sample has more than 50,000 clones, about 90% seen once. Germline V lookup: CDR1 MDHEN, CDR2 SYDVKM. V was trimmed by 5 bases and J by 9 bases, leaving 20 bases between them. The CDR3 consists of 16 residues. V and J are TRBV28 and TRBJ1-6; D remains ambiguous. The TCR sequence derives from an adult with an advanced solid tumor such as melanoma, head and neck, liver or kidney cancer. Sequencing was performed on CD4+ or CD8+ T cells sorted from blood, taken in a trial of the OX40 agonist ivuxolimab. Here the CDR3 reads CASSPRTSSAGSPLHF. As DNA, the CDR3 is TGTGCCAGCAGTCCCCGGACCTCATCGGCGGGTTCACCCCTCCACTTT.